This T cell receptor beta chain was sequenced for a study of OX40 agonist ivuxolimab in advanced cancers. Study-wide results and limits: Expanded clones were, on average, more numerous in CD8+ T cells than in CD4+. In a subset of nonresponders, normalized T-cell clonal expansion was also low.

The protocol was immunoSEQ multiplex PCR, while the TCRdb copy is restricted to in-frame clones and leaves out a portion. The table has about 97,000 clones, 70% to 90% seen once. Germline-derived CDR1 and CDR2 are SGHAT and FQNNGV. The CDR3 has 12 residues. V was pared by 4 bases and J by 7 bases, with 8 bases between. Autoimmune disease history or systemic immunosuppression disqualified patients. Concerning this clone: The antigen is unknown.

The chain employs TRBV11-2 and TRBJ2-1, with a tentative D call TRBD1 (6 bases). The source was CD4+ or CD8+ T cells sorted from blood, collected in a trial of the OX40 agonist ivuxolimab. This receptor was taken from an adult with an advanced solid tumor such as melanoma, head and neck, liver or kidney cancer. The CDR3 loop reads CASSYRENEQFF. The CDR3 DNA reads TGTGCCAGCAGCTACAGGGAGAATGAGCAGTTCTTC.